Each of the 24 T cell receptor beta chains below was sequenced from the same sample in a study of T cell responses to AZD1222 COVID-19 vaccine. Profiled with immunoSEQ multiplex PCR; TCRdb holds only in-frame clones, not every one. This table holds under 140,000 clones, around 85% found once. This specimen consisted of peripheral blood, obtained on day 0 of AZD1222 vaccination. All receptors come from an adult in good health.

The rearrangement joins TRBV5-1 to TRBJ1-5; 9 bases match TRBD1. Trimming at V came to 4 bases and at J to 4 bases, leaving 6 bases not matched to a gene. CDR3 length: 15 residues. Germline lookup yields CDR1 SGHRS and CDR2 YFSETQ. CDR3 amino acids: CASSPGTGLNQPQHF. DNA of the CDR3: TGCGCCAGCAGCCCAGGGACAGGGTTAAATCAGCCCCAGCATTTT.

The chain uses TRBV15 and TRBJ2-7; D unresolved. The CDR3 spans 11 residues. CDR1 and CDR2 (germline): LNHNV, YYDKDF (reference sequence). V gave up 4 bases and J gave up 3 bases, with 4 bases separating them. The DNA of the CDR3 is TGTGCCACCAGCAATAGCTACGAGCAGTACTTC. The encoded protein is CATSNSYEQYF.

This clone has more than one count but fewer than ten. V usage is TRBV28 and J usage is TRBJ2-5, with TRBD1 matching over 8 bases. Looked up from germline, CDR1 is MDHEN and CDR2 is SYDVKM. Trimming at V came to 4 bases and at J to 4 bases, leaving 8 bases not matched to a gene. The CDR3 totals 15 residues. The CDR3 sequence is CASSSLGTGRETQYF. DNA for the CDR3: TGTGCCAGCAGTTCCCTCGGGACAGGAAGAGAGACCCAGTACTTC.

The chain employs TRBV4-1 and TRBJ2-3, with D maybe TRBD2 (5 bases). Germline assignment: CDR1 MGHRA and CDR2 YSYEKL. Trimming took 7 bases from V and 2 from J, leaving 19 bases between them. This CDR3 comprises 16 residues. The CDR3 DNA follows: TGCGCCAGCACCGGGGAGCCCTTTTCTTCCACAGATACGCAGTATTTT. This sequence encodes CASTGEPFSSTDTQYF.

The V gene is TRBV28, the J gene TRBJ2-6; maybe TRBD2 (5 bases). Deletions cut 4 bases from V and 0 bases from J, with 13 bases between. Germline loops: CDR1 MDHEN, CDR2 SYDVKM. The CDR3 runs 17 residues. CDR3 loop: CASSSPGGYSGANVLTF. CDR3 DNA sequence: TGTGCCAGCAGTTCCCCCGGAGGCTACTCTGGGGCCAACGTCCTGACTTTC.

The chain uses TRBV7-2 and TRBJ1-4, with D possibly being TRBD1 (6 bases). Trimming stripped 5 bases from V and 3 bases from J, with 16 bases between. Germline V lookup: CDR1 SGHTA, CDR2 FQGNSA. CDR3 length equals 16 residues. CDR3 protein: CASSRQSGTPNEKLFF. As DNA, the CDR3 is TGTGCCAGCAGCCGCCAATCCGGGACACCTAATGAAAAACTGTTTTTT.

This sequence joins TRBV5-5 and TRBJ1-6; D perhaps matches TRBD1 (5 bases). CDR1 SGHKS and CDR2 YYEKEE come from the germline V gene (reference sequence). V was shortened by 1 base and J by 9 bases, with 17 bases between the two germline ends. The CDR3 extends over 16 amino acids. The CDR3 DNA sequence: TGTGCCAGCAGCTTGAGATTTGGGCAGGGTGGTTCACCCCTCCACTTT. This sequence encodes CASSLRFGQGGSPLHF.

In DNA, the CDR3 is TGTGCCAGCTCAAACACCAGGCCACCCTCTGGAAACACCATATATTTT. Residues: CASSNTRPPSGNTIYF. V is TRBV18 and J is TRBJ1-3; D unclear. With 5 bases removed from V and 0 bases from J, the gap between germline ends came to 14 bases. Germline-derived CDR1 and CDR2 are KGHSH and LQKENI. This CDR3 contains 16 residues.

This clone was seen once. The chain combines TRBV20-1 with TRBJ2-1; 9 bases match TRBD2. V lost 6 bases and J lost 4; bases outside the gene matches: 16. The CDR3 extends over 17 amino acids. The V gene's germline CDR1 is DFQATT and CDR2 SNEGSKA (reference sequence). The CDR3 reads CSASRRGGRAGYNEQFF. The CDR3 bases are TGCAGTGCCAGTCGTAGGGGCGGGAGGGCCGGTTACAATGAGCAGTTCTTC.

The chain couples TRBV18 to TRBJ2-1; 11 bases fit TRBD1. In germline, CDR1 is KGHSH, CDR2 LQKENI. This CDR3 spans 14 amino acids. The V and J ends lost 6 bases and 8 bases, in that order; junction bases with no gene match: 6. The CDR3 protein is CASSRDRGYHEQFF. The CDR3 nucleotides are TGTGCCAGCTCCCGGGACAGGGGGTACCATGAGCAGTTCTTC.

This clone has a single count. V usage is TRBV5-1 and J usage is TRBJ2-1; perhaps TRBD2 as D (5 bases). CDR1 SGHRS and CDR2 YFSETQ come from the germline V gene. The ends were cut back, 2 bases at V and 9 bases at J, with 9 bases in the middle. The CDR3 totals 12 residues. The DNA of the CDR3 is TGCGCCAGCAGCTTTACTAGGACTGAGCAGTTCTTC. This sequence encodes CASSFTRTEQFF.

The chain uses TRBV5-4 and TRBJ1-3; a possible D gene is TRBD1 (6 bases). The CDR3 is 16 amino acids. The germline V and J ends were trimmed by 5 bases and 3 bases, with 18 bases remaining between them. Germline V lookup: CDR1 SGHNT, CDR2 YYREEE (reference sequence). As DNA, the CDR3 is TGTGCCAGCAGACCCTACCGGGACAACCGTGGAAACACCATATATTTT. Translated, it gives CASRPYRDNRGNTIYF.

The chain couples TRBV18 to TRBJ2-7; D is unclear. The V end lost 4 bases, the J end lost 3 bases, and 10 bases lay between the germline ends. The CDR3 consists of 13 residues. Germline values: CDR1 KGHSH, CDR2 LQKENI. This chain's CDR3 is CASSLGAYYEQYF. CDR3 DNA: TGTGCCAGCTCACTCGGAGCTTACTACGAGCAGTACTTC. The variable domain in full, with the rest retrieved from reference TRBV18 and TRBJ2-7, is NAGVMQNPRHLVRRRGQEARLRCSPMKGHSHVYWYRQLPEEGLKFMVYLQKENIIDESGMPKERFSAEFPKEGPSILRIQQVVRGDSAAYFCASSLGAYYEQYFGPGTRLTVT.

The chain couples TRBV4-3 to TRBJ1-6; 9 bases match TRBD1. This CDR3 contains 17 residues. Trimming cost V 0 bases and J 9 bases; bases outside gene matches: 9. Germline V gene data show CDR1 as LGHNA and CDR2 as YSLEER. The CDR3 DNA sequence: TGCGCCAGCAGCCAAGATATAGCACAGGGGGCTAGTTCACCCCTCCACTTT. It codes for CASSQDIAQGASSPLHF.

The chain carries TRBV5-1 and TRBJ1-2; D not certain. Germline values: CDR1 SGHRS, CDR2 YFSETQ. V was cut by 1 base and J by 5 bases, with 15 bases left in between. The CDR3 is 15 residues long. CDR3 protein: CASSLLTTDLYGYTF. The CDR3 DNA sequence: TGCGCCAGCAGCTTGCTAACCACAGATCTATATGGCTACACCTTC.

Note on this clone: This CDR3 is also generated by other DNA sequences in the sample. The chain is built from TRBV7-9 and TRBJ2-7, with D maybe TRBD1 (6 bases). The CDR3 extends over 13 amino acids. V shed 1 base and J shed 3 bases, with 7 bases lying between them. Germline V gene lookup returns CDR1 SEHNR and CDR2 FQNEAQ (reference sequence). The CDR3 sequence is CASSLVGGYEQYF. The DNA of the CDR3 is TGTGCCAGCAGCTTAGTAGGGGGCTACGAGCAGTACTTC.

The chain links TRBV6-5 to TRBJ1-4; perhaps TRBD1 as D (5 bases). The CDR3 runs to 14 residues. Germline lookup yields CDR1 MNHEY and CDR2 SVGAGI. V gave up 2 bases and J gave up 5 bases, with 9 bases separating them. CDR3 coding DNA: TGTGCCAGCAGTTACGTACAGGAGAATGAAAAACTGTTTTTT. Its protein is CASSYVQENEKLFF.

This CDR3 reads CASSTRDRGYTGELFF. CDR3 DNA: TGTGCCAGTAGTACCCGGGACAGGGGGTACACCGGGGAGCTGTTTTTT. The V and J genes are TRBV19 and TRBJ2-2, with TRBD1 matching 11 bases. Germline lookup yields CDR1 LNHDA and CDR2 SQIVND (reference sequence). Germline trimming cut 4 bases from V and 3 bases from J; bases unmatched to any gene: 4. The CDR3 covers 16 residues.

This chain joins TRBV4-1 and TRBJ1-2, with D perhaps TRBD1 (6 bases). The germline V gene encodes CDR1 MGHRA and CDR2 YSYEKL. V shed 3 bases and J shed 2 bases, with 13 bases lying between them. The CDR3 runs to 15 residues. Here the CDR3 DNA reads TGCGCCAGCAGCCAGGGGTGGGGGGGCAACTATGGCTACACCTTC. Amino acid sequence: CASSQGWGGNYGYTF.

CDR3 sequence: CASSAGGGFSNQPQHF. In nucleotides, the CDR3 is TGTGCCAGCAGCGCTGGGGGGGGTTTTAGCAATCAGCCCCAGCATTTT. The gene calls are TRBV2 and TRBJ1-5, with D possibly matching TRBD1 (5 bases). Trimming pared 6 bases from V and 0 bases from J, leaving 15 bases between. CDR3 length: 16 amino acids. Germline values: CDR1 SNHLY, CDR2 FYNNEI.

The chain links TRBV14 to TRBJ2-7; a possible D gene is TRBD2 (5 bases). The CDR3 spans 13 residues. The ends were cut back, 1 base at V and 6 bases at J, with 10 bases in the middle. From germline, CDR1 is SGHDN and CDR2 FVKESK. CDR3 sequence: CASSQAAGREQYF. The DNA of the CDR3 is TGTGCCAGCAGCCAAGCGGCGGGCCGCGAGCAGTACTTC.

The chain links TRBV7-2 to TRBJ2-7; D remains ambiguous. Trimming took off 5 bases at V and 2 bases at J, with 10 bases between the two ends. Germline CDR1 and CDR2: SGHTA and FQGNSA. The CDR3 length is 13 residues. The chain's CDR3 is CASSNAGAYEQYF. The CDR3 DNA sequence: TGTGCCAGCAGCAATGCTGGGGCCTACGAGCAGTACTTC.

The rearrangement uses TRBV6-5 and TRBJ1-2; TRBD1 aligns across 7 bases. With 6 bases clipped from V and 5 bases from J, the junction kept 12 bases outside the gene matches. The CDR3 has 15 residues. Germline lookup yields CDR1 MNHEY and CDR2 SVGAGI. CDR3 DNA: TGTGCCAGCAGCTTCCAGGGTACAGGGGCGTATGGCTACACCTTC. The encoded protein is CASSFQGTGAYGYTF.

Only a few counts were recorded for this clone. This rearrangement joins TRBV7-6 to TRBJ2-1; D is tentatively TRBD1 or TRBD2 (6 bases each). CDR1 is SGHVS and CDR2 is FNYEAQ in the germline V gene. V gave up 1 base and J gave up 9 bases, with 13 bases separating them. The CDR3 is 14 residues long. The CDR3 region is CASSLVRGRTEQFF. CDR3 DNA sequence: TGTGCCAGCAGCTTAGTCCGGGGGCGGACTGAGCAGTTCTTC.